A single sample gave rise to the 15 T cell receptor beta chains below, sequenced in a study of blood T cell repertoires in COVID-19. Using immunoSEQ multiplex PCR, the repertoire was profiled, and TCRdb retains in-frame clones only, with some absent. The sample holds 390,000 or so clones; 86% are singletons and the top ten take around 1.4%. Sample: peripheral blood. The receptor source for this set is a woman in her twenties or thirties with active or convalescent COVID-19.

The chain is built from TRBV19 and TRBJ1-1; D perhaps matches TRBD1 (5 bases). Trimming took off 3 bases at V and 7 bases at J, with 6 bases between the two ends. The CDR3 contains 11 residues. The germline V gene encodes CDR1 LNHDA and CDR2 SQIVND (reference sequence). In nucleotides, the CDR3 is TGTGCCAGTAGTATGGGGGGTGAAGCTTTCTTT. This sequence encodes CASSMGGEAFF.

The chain links TRBV5-4 to TRBJ2-1, with TRBD1 matching over 9 bases. Germline trimming cut 7 bases from V and 5 bases from J; bases unmatched to any gene: 7. The germline CDR1 and CDR2 sequences are SGHNT and YYREEE (reference sequence). This CDR3 is 14 amino acids long. In nucleotides, the CDR3 is TGTGCCAGCTGGGGAAGACAGGGGGACAATGAGCAGTTCTTC. Residues: CASWGRQGDNEQFF.

In this sample, this clone turned up once. This chain uses TRBV27 with TRBJ1-2; 9 nucleotides align to TRBD1. The CDR3 extends over 13 amino acids. Trimming at V came to 6 bases and at J to 6 bases, leaving 5 bases not matched to a gene. Germline V gene lookup returns CDR1 MNHEY and CDR2 SMNVEV (reference sequence). CDR3 protein: CASRYTGGDGYTF. Here the CDR3 DNA reads TGTGCCAGCAGATACACAGGGGGCGATGGCTACACCTTC.

The V call is TRBV7-2, the J call TRBJ1-1; TRBD1 might be the D (5 bases). CDR3 length: 15 amino acids. CDR1 SGHTA and CDR2 FQGNSA come from the germline V gene. Trimming stripped 5 bases from V and 2 bases from J, with 15 bases between. This CDR3 reads CASSTHLTVNTEAFF. The CDR3 nucleotides read TGTGCCAGCAGCACCCACTTGACAGTTAACACTGAAGCTTTCTTT.

The CDR3 protein is CASSQGGGEADTQYF. The CDR3 bases are TGTGCCAGCAGCCAAGGGGGCGGAGAGGCAGATACGCAGTATTTT. The V call is TRBV3-1 (or the pseudogene TRBV3-2), the J call TRBJ2-3, with D possibly TRBD1 on 5 matching bases. V was pared by 1 base and J by 4 bases, with 12 bases between. The CDR3 covers 15 residues. The germline V gene encodes CDR1 LGHDT and CDR2 YNNKEL (reference sequence).

V usage is TRBV6-5 and J usage is TRBJ1-2; D unclear. With 4 bases removed from V and 6 bases from J, the gap between germline ends came to 6 bases. CDR1 is MNHEY and CDR2 is SVGAGI in the germline V gene. The CDR3 runs 11 residues. CDR3 nucleotide sequence: TGTGCCAGCAGTTCCGGAGATGGCTACACCTTC. It encodes CASSSGDGYTF.

V usage is TRBV27 and J usage is TRBJ2-7; tentatively, D is TRBD1 (5 bases). The germline gives CDR1 MNHEY, CDR2 SMNVEV (reference sequence). V was pared by 5 bases and J by 1 base, with 15 bases between. This CDR3 has 15 amino acids. The CDR3 nucleotides are TGTGCCAGCAGTCGTACCGTCTCAGGGTCCTACGAGCAGTACTTC. Translating gives CASSRTVSGSYEQYF.

The chain couples TRBV29-1 to TRBJ2-1; 10 nucleotides align to TRBD1. V trimming: 7 bases; J trimming: 5 bases; junction bases outside the gene matches: 8. This CDR3 has 14 residues. Germline CDR1 is SQVTM and CDR2 is ANQGSEA. CDR3 DNA sequence: TGCAGCGGAGACCCGGGACAGGGGCACAATGAGCAGTTCTTC. Protein: CSGDPGQGHNEQFF.

The V gene is TRBV4-1, the J gene TRBJ1-4; D is unclear. The V gene's germline CDR1 is MGHRA and CDR2 YSYEKL. This CDR3 has 16 residues. The V end was cut by 0 bases, the J end by 4 bases, with 12 bases between. The CDR3 DNA sequence: TGCGCCAGCAGCCAAGATTGGCGGGCCCTTAATGAAAAACTGTTTTTT. Amino acid sequence: CASSQDWRALNEKLFF.

The chain combines TRBV7-9 with TRBJ2-3, with D possibly being TRBD1 (6 bases). The V end was cut by 3 bases, the J end by 2 bases, with 9 bases between. The CDR3 is 14 amino acids. The germline gives CDR1 SEHNR, CDR2 FQNEAQ (reference sequence). CDR3 coding DNA: TGTGCCAGCAGCTTGTCAGGGGTCACAGATACGCAGTATTTT. It yields the protein CASSLSGVTDTQYF. The entire variable domain, with the rest obtained from reference TRBV7-9 and TRBJ2-3, is as follows: DTGVSQNPRHKITKRGQNVTFRCDPISEHNRLYWYRQTLGQGPEFLTYFQNEAQLEKSRLLSDRFSAERPKGSFSTLEIQRTEQGDSAMYLCASSLSGVTDTQYFGPGTRLTVL.

The gene calls are TRBV4-1 and TRBJ2-7; 10 bases are a match to TRBD2. The CDR3 totals 16 residues. Germline V CDR1 and CDR2: MGHRA, YSYEKL. Losses at the gene ends were 2 bases for V and 5 bases for J; bases not matched to a gene: 9. The CDR3 region has the DNA TGCGCCAGCAGCCAACCTTATAGCGGGGGGTCCCACGAGCAGTACTTC. Amino acid sequence: CASSQPYSGGSHEQYF.

This rearrangement joins TRBV6-4 to TRBJ1-5; a weak D match, TRBD1 (5 bases). The CDR3 has 18 residues. The V gene's germline CDR1 is MRHNA and CDR2 SNTAGT. Deletions cut 2 bases from V and 9 bases from J, with 26 bases between. The CDR3 sequence: CASSDATGCGYIGRPQHF. The CDR3 bases are TGTGCCAGCAGTGACGCTACAGGCTGTGGGTATATAGGTAGGCCCCAGCATTTT.

This chain uses TRBV5-5 with TRBJ1-2; the match to TRBD1 covers 7 bases. Germline V gives CDR1 SGHKS, CDR2 YYEKEE (reference sequence). The CDR3 spans 19 residues. V trimming: 0 bases; J trimming: 3 bases; junction bases outside the gene matches: 17. The CDR3 is CASSLVVSTGQTGHYGYTF. As DNA, the CDR3 is TGTGCCAGCAGCTTGGTGGTTTCGACAGGGCAAACGGGGCACTATGGCTACACCTTC.

The chain links TRBV3-1 (or the pseudogene TRBV3-2) to TRBJ2-2; no clear D gene. This CDR3 spans 15 amino acids. Germline values: CDR1 LGHDT, CDR2 YNNKEL (reference sequence). Trimming removed 2 bases at V and 4 bases at J, with 11 bases between. The CDR3 region is CASSQLTVPTGELFF. The CDR3 region has the DNA TGTGCCAGCAGCCAACTTACAGTGCCCACCGGGGAGCTGTTTTTT.

This clone was recorded only once. The chain is built from TRBV7-8 and TRBJ2-3; D is uncertain. CDR3 length: 12 residues. The germline V and J ends were trimmed by 6 bases and 2 bases, with 6 bases remaining between them. CDR1 and CDR2 (germline): SGHVS, FQNEAQ. The DNA of the CDR3 is TGTGCCAGCAGATCACTCACAGATACGCAGTATTTT. It is translated as CASRSLTDTQYF.